The source of this T cell receptor (beta chain) is a study of T cell repertoires in cytomegalovirus infection (dated by TCRdb to between 2018 and 2020). Turning to the overall study: Recently identified HLA-C-restricted CMV epitopes, whose presentation resists viral immunomodulation, were targeted by peptide stimulations together with well-studied HLA-B-restricted epitopes. The HLA type of each donor mattered for the analysis, because public TCR beta signatures pointed to carriage of CMV infection along with the matching HLA type. Study-wide conclusions, independent of this receptor: The ex vivo response was dominated by HLA-C-restricted CMV-specific TCR beta clonotypes, which also provided the single most frequent clonotype in two of eight donors. Carriers of CMV infection plus the relevant HLA type were discriminated by the cumulative frequency of public TCR beta family members in the study cohort and in an independent approximately 360-donor cohort.

The treatment or condition label corresponds to: in vitro stimulation with specific CMV peptide epitopes to enrich CMV-specific T cells. Sequencing was carried out with an Illumina HiSeq 1500. In TCRdb, the public reads were trimmed at Q25 with fastp and aligned with MiXCR, with productive beta chains retained. Every CDR3 protein is listed once, alongside the most common genes and DNA of its rows. The sample has roughly 860,000 distinct CDR3 sequences on record, 32% of them singletons. Of the sample, roughly an eighth is held by the ten largest clones. Based on the germline V gene, the CDR1 and CDR2 sequences are MNHEY and SVGEGT. V sheds 8 bases and J sheds 0 bases, leaving 29 bases between their ends. Inclusive of the bounding cysteine and phenylalanine, the CDR3 is 20 residues long. The only DNA kept is the CDR3, 60 bases in frame from the first base. This clonotype has just one count. It lacks a known antigen. It has no much larger one-base neighbor in the sample; base qualities were not kept. A read on its own is weak evidence.

Sequencing used cultured CD8+ T cells from PBMCs, obtained from culture after CMV antigen stimulation. The chain is encoded by TRBV6-2 or TRBV6-3 joined to TRBJ2-4, with an unclear D gene assignment. This sequence originates from a human donor in good health (CMV status not recorded). Some clones in this sample may be carry-over from other donors' samples. CDR3 reads: CASGYSRSGTPPLAKNIQYF. The base sequence is TGTGCCAGCGGCTATTCCAGGTCGGGCACGCCTCCTCTAGCCAAAAACATTCAGTACTTC.